A selection of T cell receptor beta chains follows, all from one sample in a study of cytomegalovirus exposure and HLA in healthy donors. The protocol was immunoSEQ multiplex PCR, while the TCRdb copy is restricted to in-frame clones and leaves out a portion. The table lists fewer than 200,000 clones, 81% of them singletons. The sequenced material came from PBMCs. Receptor source: a woman between 18 and 30 years old in good health and CMV-seropositive. Both conserved end residues are part of each CDR3. The order of the fields is CDR3 length, V gene, J gene, D gene, clone size, CDR3 protein, CDR3 DNA. The D gene is left open where the match is weak. Rows may omit the clone size; those that give it use once, few, many or a size class.

17	TRBV14	TRBJ2-3	TRBD2	.	CASSQGPGLAGTDTQYF	TGTGCCAGCAGCCAAGGGCCCGGACTAGCGGGCACAGATACGCAGTATTTT
14	TRBV7-8	TRBJ2-3	TRBD1	once	CASSPQGAADTQYF	TGTGCCAGCAGCCCCCAGGGGGCGGCAGATACGCAGTATTTT
15	TRBV5-8	TRBJ1-4	TRBD1	.	CASSLPNTGVAKLFF	TGTGCCAGCAGCTTGCCCAATACAGGGGTAGCTAAACTGTTTTTT
14	TRBV6-6	TRBJ2-7	TRBD1	few	CASSWQGASYEQYF	TGTGCCAGCAGTTGGCAGGGGGCCTCCTACGAGCAGTACTTC
14	TRBV6-1	TRBJ2-1	.	.	CASSGGRGYNEQFF	TGTGCCAGCAGTGGGGGCAGGGGCTACAATGAGCAGTTCTTC
15	TRBV9	TRBJ2-5	TRBD2	.	CASSVRAGGQETQYF	TGTGCCAGCAGCGTGAGGGCGGGGGGGCAAGAGACCCAGTACTTC
17	TRBV18	TRBJ1-1	TRBD1	.	CASSPPGQGGWNTEAFF	TGTGCCAGCTCACCACCGGGACAGGGCGGTTGGAACACTGAAGCTTTCTTT
16	TRBV27	TRBJ2-5	.	.	CASRTAWGSWRETQYF	TGTGCCAGCAGGACGGCCTGGGGCTCTTGGCGAGAGACCCAGTACTTC
14	TRBV9	TRBJ2-2	.	many	CASSVATQEGELFF	TGTGCCAGCAGCGTAGCTACTCAAGAAGGGGAGCTGTTTTTT
12	TRBV11-2	TRBJ2-5	.	.	CASSLVRETQYF	TGTGCCAGCAGCTTAGTGAGAGAGACCCAGTACTTC